This record concerns one T cell receptor beta chain sequence. The data originate from a study of blood T cell repertoires in COVID-19. Study at large: The origin of the acute and convalescent COVID-19 samples was the United States, Italy and Spain. From T cells, B-cell-depleted T cells, or PBMCs came the material, which was cDNA or gDNA.

Germline V gene data show CDR1 as LGHNT and CDR2 as FRNRAP. The CDR3 sequence is 14 residues long. V lost 5 bases to trimming and J lost 0 bases, with 10 bases between them. Profiling relied on immunoSEQ multiplex PCR, and the TCRdb table lists in-frame clones only, not all of them. This table holds over 50,000 clones, around 86% found once. The chain employs TRBV12-5 and TRBJ1-1; TRBD1 might be the D (5 bases). This receptor was identified in a man older than 75 with acute or convalescent COVID-19. Sequencing was carried out using peripheral blood. CDR3 sequence reads: CASGRRQMNTEAFF. The DNA of the CDR3 is TGTGCTAGTGGTAGACGACAGATGAACACTGAAGCTTTCTTT.